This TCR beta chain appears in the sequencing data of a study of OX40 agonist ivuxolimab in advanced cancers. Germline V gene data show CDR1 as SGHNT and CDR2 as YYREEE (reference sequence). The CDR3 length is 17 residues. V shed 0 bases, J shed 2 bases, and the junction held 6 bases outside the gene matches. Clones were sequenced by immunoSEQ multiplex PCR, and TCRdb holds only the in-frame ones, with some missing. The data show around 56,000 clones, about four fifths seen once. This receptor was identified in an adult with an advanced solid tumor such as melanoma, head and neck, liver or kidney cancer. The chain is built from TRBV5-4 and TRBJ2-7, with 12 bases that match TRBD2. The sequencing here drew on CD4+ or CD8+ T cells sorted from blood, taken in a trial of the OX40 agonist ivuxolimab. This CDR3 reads CASSLGTGLAGTYEQYF. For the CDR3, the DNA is TGTGCCAGCAGCTTGGGGACCGGACTAGCGGGGACCTACGAGCAGTACTTC.